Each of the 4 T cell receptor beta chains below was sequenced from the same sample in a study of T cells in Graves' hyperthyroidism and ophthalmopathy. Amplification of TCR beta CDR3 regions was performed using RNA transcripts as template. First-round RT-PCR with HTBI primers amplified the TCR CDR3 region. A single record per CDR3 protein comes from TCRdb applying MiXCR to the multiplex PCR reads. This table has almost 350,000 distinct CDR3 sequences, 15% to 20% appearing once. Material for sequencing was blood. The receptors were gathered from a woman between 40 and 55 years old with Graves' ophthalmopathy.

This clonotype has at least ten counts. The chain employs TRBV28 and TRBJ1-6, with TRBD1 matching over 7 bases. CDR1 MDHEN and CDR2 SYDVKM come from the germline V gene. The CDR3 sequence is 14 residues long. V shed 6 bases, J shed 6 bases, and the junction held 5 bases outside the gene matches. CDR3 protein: CASSLGQPNSPLHF. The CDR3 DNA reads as TGTGCCAGCAGCCTGGGACAGCCTAATTCACCCCTCCACTTT.

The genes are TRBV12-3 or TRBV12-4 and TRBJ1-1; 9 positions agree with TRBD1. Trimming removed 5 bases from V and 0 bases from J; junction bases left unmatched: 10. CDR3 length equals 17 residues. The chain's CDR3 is CASSPRRTGVLNTEAFF. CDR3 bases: TGTGCCAGCAGTCCCCGGCGGACAGGGGTCCTGAACACTGAAGCTTTCTTT.

Here the CDR3 DNA reads TGTGCCAGCAGTGAAAGGGGGGGATCAACCTACGAGCAGTACTTC. It encodes CASSERGGSTYEQYF. The chain uses TRBV28 and TRBJ2-7; TRBD2 might be the D (7 bases). V gave up 5 bases and J gave up 2 bases, with 16 bases separating them. CDR3 size: 15 residues. Germline lookup yields CDR1 MDHEN and CDR2 SYDVKM.

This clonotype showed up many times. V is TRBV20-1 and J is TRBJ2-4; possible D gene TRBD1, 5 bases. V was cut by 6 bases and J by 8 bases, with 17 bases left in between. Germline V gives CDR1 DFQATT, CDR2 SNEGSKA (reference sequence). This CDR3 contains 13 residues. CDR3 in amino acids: CSATRRGRDIQYF. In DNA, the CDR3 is TGCAGTGCCACCCGTAGGGGTAGGGACATTCAGTACTTC.